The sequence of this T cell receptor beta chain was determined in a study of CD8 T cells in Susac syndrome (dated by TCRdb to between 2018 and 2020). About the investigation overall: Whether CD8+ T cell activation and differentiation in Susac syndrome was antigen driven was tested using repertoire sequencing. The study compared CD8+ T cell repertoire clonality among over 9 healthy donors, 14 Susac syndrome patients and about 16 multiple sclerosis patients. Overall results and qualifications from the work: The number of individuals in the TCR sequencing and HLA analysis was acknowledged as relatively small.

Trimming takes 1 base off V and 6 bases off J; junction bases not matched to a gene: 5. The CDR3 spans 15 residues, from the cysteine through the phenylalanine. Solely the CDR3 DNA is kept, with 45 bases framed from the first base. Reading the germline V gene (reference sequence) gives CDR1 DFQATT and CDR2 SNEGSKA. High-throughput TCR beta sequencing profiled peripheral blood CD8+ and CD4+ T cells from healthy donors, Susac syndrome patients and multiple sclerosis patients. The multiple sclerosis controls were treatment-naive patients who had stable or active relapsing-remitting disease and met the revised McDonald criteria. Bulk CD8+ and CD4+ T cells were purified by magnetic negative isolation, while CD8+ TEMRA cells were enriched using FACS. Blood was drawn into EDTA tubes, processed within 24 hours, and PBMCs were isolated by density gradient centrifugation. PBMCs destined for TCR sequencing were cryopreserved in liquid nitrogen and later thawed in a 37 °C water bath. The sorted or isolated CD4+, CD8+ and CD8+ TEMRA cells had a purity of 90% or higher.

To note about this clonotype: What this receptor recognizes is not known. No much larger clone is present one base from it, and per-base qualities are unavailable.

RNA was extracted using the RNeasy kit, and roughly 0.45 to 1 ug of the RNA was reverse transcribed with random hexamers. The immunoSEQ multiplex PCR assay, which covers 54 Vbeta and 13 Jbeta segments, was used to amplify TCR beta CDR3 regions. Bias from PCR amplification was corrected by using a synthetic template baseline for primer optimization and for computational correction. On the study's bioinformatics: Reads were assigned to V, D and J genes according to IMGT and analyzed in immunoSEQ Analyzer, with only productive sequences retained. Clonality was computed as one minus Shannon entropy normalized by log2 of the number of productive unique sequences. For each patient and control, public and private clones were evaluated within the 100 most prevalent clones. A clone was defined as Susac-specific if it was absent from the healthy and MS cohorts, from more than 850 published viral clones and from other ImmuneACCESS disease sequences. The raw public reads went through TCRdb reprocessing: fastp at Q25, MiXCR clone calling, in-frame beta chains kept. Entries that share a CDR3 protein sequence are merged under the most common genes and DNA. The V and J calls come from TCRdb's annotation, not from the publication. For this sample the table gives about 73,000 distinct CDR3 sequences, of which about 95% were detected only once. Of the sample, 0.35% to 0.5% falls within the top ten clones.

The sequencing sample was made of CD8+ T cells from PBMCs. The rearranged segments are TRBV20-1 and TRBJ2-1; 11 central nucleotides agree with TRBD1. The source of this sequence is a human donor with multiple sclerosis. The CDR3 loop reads CSARGVGQGGNEQFF. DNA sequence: TGCAGTGCTAGAGGGGTGGGACAGGGGGGCAATGAGCAGTTCTTC.